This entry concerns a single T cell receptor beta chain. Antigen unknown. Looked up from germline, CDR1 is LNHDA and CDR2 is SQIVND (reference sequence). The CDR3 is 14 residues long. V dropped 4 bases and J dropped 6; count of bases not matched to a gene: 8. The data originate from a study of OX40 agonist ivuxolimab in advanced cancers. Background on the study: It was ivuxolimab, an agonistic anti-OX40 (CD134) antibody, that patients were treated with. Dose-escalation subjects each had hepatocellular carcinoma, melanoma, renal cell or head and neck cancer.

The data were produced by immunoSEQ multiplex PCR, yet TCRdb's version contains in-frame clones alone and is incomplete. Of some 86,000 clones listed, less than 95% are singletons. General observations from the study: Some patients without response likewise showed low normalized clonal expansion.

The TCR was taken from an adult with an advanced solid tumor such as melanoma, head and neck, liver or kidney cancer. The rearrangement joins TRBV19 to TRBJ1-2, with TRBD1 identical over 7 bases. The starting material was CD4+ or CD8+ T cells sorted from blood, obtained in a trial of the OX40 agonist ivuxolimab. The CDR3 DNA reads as TGTGCCAGTAGTACCGGACAGGTTCGTAATGGCTACACCTTC. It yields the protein CASSTGQVRNGYTF.